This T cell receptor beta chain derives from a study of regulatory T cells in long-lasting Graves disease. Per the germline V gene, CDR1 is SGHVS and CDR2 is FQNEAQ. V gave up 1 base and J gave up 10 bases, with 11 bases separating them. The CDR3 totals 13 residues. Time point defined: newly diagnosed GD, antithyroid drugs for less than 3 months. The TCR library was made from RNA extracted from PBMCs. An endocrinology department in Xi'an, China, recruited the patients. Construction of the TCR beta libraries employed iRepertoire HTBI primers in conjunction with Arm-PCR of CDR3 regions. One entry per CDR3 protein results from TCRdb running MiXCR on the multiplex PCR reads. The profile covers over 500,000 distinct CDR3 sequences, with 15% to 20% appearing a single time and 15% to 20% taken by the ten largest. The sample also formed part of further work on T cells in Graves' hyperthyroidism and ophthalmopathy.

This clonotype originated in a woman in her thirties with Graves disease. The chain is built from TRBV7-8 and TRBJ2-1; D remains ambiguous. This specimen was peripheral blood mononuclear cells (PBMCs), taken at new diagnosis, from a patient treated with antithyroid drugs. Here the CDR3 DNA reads TGTGCCAGCAGCTTAGGGGGTAACTACGAGCAGTTCTTC. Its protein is CASSLGGNYEQFF.